Listed below are T cell receptor beta chains from one sample, sequenced in a study of beta chain features in type 1 diabetes. Profiled with immunoSEQ multiplex PCR; TCRdb holds only in-frame clones, not every one. The sample holds a few hundred thousand clones, 25% to 30% seen once. The material sequenced was central memory CD4+ T cells from blood. Receptor source: a man aged 30-40 years in good health. CDR3s include the opening cysteine and the closing phenylalanine or tryptophan. D genes are given only for firm matches. Expanded clones get a size class; other rows say once, few or many, or leave the size out.

V	size	D	length	J	CDR3	DNA
TRBV2	few	TRBD1	15	TRBJ2-7	CASSVGTGGSYEQYF	TGTGCCAGCAGTGTGGGGACAGGGGGCTCCTACGAGCAGTACTTC
TRBV5-1	NA	NA	14	TRBJ2-7	CASSLSTGTYEQYF	TGCGCCAGCAGCCTATCGACAGGTACCTACGAGCAGTACTTC
TRBV15	few	NA	16	TRBJ1-4	CATSGLWGTTNEKLFF	TGTGCCACCAGTGGACTATGGGGTACAACTAATGAAAAACTGTTTTTT
TRBV18	NA	NA	15	TRBJ1-2	CASSPPPGAGYGYTF	TGTGCCAGCTCACCACCTCCGGGGGCGGGCTATGGCTACACCTTC
TRBV11-2	few	TRBD1	19	TRBJ2-2	CASSLETGLGIVSTGELFF	TGTGCCAGCAGCTTAGAGACAGGGCTAGGGATTGTGAGCACCGGGGAGCTGTTTTTT
TRBV5-1	NA	NA	13	TRBJ1-2	CASSLYRDYGYTF	TGCGCCAGCAGCTTGTATAGGGACTATGGCTACACCTTC
TRBV18	many	TRBD2	15	TRBJ2-1	CASGKGLAGVLEQFF	TGTGCCAGCGGAAAGGGACTAGCGGGAGTCCTTGAGCAGTTCTTC
TRBV7-6	few	NA	14	TRBJ2-2	CASSLDPGTGELFF	TGTGCCAGCAGCCTCGACCCAGGCACCGGGGAGCTGTTTTTT
TRBV30	NA	TRBD1	13	TRBJ2-7	CAWSTQGAYEQYF	TGTGCCTGGAGTACCCAGGGGGCCTACGAGCAGTACTTC
TRBV30	NA	TRBD2	14	TRBJ2-3	CAWRGLASTDTQYF	TGTGCCTGGAGGGGACTAGCGAGCACAGATACGCAGTATTTT
TRBV5-1	few	TRBD1	16	TRBJ2-1	CASSGRDSHFRDEQFF	TGCGCCAGCAGCGGTAGGGACAGCCATTTTAGGGATGAGCAGTTCTTC
TRBV29-1	NA	NA	13	TRBJ1-1	CSATTGLKTEAFF	TGCAGCGCGACGACAGGACTTAAAACTGAAGCTTTCTTT
TRBV2	few	NA	11	TRBJ2-7	CASSLEYEQYF	TGTGCCAGCAGCTTAGAATACGAGCAGTACTTC
TRBV19	few	TRBD2	15	TRBJ2-5	CASSVTSGSSETQYF	TGTGCCAGTAGTGTCACTAGCGGGAGCTCAGAGACCCAGTACTTC
TRBV29-1	NA	TRBD1	12	TRBJ2-1	CSVNRGPNEQFF	TGCAGCGTGAACAGGGGCCCCAATGAGCAGTTCTTC
TRBV29-1	NA	NA	12	TRBJ2-3	CSVEGSADTQYF	TGCAGCGTTGAGGGTAGCGCCGATACGCAGTATTTT
TRBV5-4	NA	TRBD2	15	TRBJ2-3	CASSLDSGGTDTQYF	TGTGCCAGCAGCTTGGATAGCGGGGGGACAGATACGCAGTATTTT